This entry concerns a single T cell receptor (beta chain). What it binds is unknown. Each CDR3 protein gets one entry after TCRdb re-called the RT-PCR reads with MiXCR. The sample contains about 500,000 distinct CDR3 sequences, approximately 16% of which appear only once. The CDR3 runs to 14 residues. The sample belongs to a study of response to subunit inactivated influenza vaccine. General study findings and limits: Only a handful of new T cells, the authors suggested, are recruited with each seasonal influenza vaccination.

Sequencing was performed on CD4+ T cells sorted from PBMCs, taken less than 30 months after vaccination. The chain is built from TRBV21-1 and TRBJ2-3. TRBV21-1 is annotated as a pseudogene. The receptor was derived from a man in his fifties or sixties who received an inactivated influenza vaccine. In nucleotides, the CDR3 is TGTGCCAGCAGCAAATCGGGAGAGAGAAATACGCAGTATTTT. Translation: CASSKSGERNTQYF.